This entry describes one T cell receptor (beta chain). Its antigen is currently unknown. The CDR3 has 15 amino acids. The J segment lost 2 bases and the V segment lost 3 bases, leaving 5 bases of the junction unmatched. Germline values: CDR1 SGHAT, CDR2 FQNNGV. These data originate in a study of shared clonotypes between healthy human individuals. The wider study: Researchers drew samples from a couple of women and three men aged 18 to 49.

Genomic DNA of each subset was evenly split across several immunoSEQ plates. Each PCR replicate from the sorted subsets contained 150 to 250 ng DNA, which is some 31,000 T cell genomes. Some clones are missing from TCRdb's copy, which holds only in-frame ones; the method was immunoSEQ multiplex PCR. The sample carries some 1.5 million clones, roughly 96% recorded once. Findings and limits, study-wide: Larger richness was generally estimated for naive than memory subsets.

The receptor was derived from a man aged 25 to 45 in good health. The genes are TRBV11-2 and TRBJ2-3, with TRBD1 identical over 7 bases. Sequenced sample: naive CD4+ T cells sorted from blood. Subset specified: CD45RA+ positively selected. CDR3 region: CASSLGQLSTDTQYF. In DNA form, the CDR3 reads TGTGCCAGCAGCTTGGGACAGCTATCCACAGATACGCAGTATTTT.